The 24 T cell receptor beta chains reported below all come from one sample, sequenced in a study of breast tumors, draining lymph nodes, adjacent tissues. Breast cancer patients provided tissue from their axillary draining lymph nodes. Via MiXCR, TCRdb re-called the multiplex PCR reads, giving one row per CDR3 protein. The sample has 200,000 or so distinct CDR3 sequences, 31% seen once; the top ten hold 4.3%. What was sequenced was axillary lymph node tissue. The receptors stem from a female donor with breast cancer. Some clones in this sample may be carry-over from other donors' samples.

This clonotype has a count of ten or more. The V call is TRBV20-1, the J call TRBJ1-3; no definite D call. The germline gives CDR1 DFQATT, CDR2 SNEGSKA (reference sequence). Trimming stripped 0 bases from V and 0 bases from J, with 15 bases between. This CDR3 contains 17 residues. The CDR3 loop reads CSAREPLGLISGNTIYF. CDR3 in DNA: TGCAGTGCTAGAGAGCCCTTGGGCCTTATCTCTGGAAACACCATATATTTT.

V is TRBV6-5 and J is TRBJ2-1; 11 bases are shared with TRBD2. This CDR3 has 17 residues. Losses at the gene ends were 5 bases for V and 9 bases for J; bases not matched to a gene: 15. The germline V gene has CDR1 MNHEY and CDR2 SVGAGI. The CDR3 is CASSPSWGSGRASEQFF. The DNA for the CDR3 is TGTGCCAGCAGTCCTAGTTGGGGTAGCGGGAGGGCCAGTGAGCAGTTCTTC.

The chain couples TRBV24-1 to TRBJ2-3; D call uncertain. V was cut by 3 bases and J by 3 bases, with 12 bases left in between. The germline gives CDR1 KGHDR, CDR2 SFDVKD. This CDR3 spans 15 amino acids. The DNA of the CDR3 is TGTGCCACCAGTGATCAGGCCTTCGGGACAGATACGCAGTATTTT. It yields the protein CATSDQAFGTDTQYF.

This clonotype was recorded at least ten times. The CDR3 sequence: CASSPRAGGYEQYF. The CDR3 DNA is TGCGCCAGCAGCCCCCGGGCGGGAGGGTACGAGCAGTACTTC. The chain recombines TRBV5-1 with TRBJ2-7; 9 bases fit TRBD2. V was clipped by 4 bases and J by 4 bases; unmatched bases: 6. The CDR3 extends over 14 amino acids. From germline, CDR1 is SGHRS and CDR2 YFSETQ.

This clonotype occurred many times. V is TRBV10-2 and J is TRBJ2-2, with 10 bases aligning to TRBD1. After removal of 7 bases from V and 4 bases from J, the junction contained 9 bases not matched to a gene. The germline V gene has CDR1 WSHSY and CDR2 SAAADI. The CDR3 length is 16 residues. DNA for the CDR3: TGCGCCAGCATAAGGGGGACAGGGGTCCCCACCGGGGAGCTGTTTTTT. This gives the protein CASIRGTGVPTGELFF.

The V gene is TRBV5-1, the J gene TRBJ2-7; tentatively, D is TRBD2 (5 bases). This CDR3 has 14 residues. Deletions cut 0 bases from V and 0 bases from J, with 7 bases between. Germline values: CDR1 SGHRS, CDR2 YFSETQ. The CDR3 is CASSLERTSYEQYF. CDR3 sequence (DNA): TGCGCCAGCAGCTTGGAGCGGACCTCCTACGAGCAGTACTTC.

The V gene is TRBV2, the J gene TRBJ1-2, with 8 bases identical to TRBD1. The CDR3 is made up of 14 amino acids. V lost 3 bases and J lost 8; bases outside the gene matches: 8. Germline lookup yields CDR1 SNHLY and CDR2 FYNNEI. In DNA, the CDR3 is TGTGCCAGCAGTGATGGGCAGGGGGCGCAAGGCTACACCTTC. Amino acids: CASSDGQGAQGYTF.

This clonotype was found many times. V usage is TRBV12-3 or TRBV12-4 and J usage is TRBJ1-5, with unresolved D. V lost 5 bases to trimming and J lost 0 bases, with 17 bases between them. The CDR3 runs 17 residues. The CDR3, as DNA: TGTGCCAGCAGTCTACTCCAAGGAAGTTATAGCAATCAGCCCCAGCATTTT. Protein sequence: CASSLLQGSYSNQPQHF.

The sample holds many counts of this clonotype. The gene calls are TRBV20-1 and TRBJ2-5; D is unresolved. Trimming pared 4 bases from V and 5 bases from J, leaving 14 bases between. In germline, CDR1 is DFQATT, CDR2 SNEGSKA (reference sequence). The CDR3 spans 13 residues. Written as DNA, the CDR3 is TGCAGTGCTACCGGACCTCCGAGGGAGACCCAGTACTTC. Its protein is CSATGPPRETQYF.

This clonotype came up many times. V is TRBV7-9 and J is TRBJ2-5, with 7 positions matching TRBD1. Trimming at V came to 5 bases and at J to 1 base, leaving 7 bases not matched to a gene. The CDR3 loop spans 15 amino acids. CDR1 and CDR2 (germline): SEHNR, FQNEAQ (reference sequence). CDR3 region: CASSPRDSPQETQYF. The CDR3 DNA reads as TGTGCCAGCAGCCCCCGGGACAGCCCCCAAGAGACCCAGTACTTC.

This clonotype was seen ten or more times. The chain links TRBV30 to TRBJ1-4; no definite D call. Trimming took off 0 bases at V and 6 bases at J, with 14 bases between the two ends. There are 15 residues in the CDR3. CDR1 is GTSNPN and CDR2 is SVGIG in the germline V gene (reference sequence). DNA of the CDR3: TGTGCCTGGAGTGTTGGCCTCCTGGAGGATGAAAAACTGTTTTTT. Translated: CAWSVGLLEDEKLFF.

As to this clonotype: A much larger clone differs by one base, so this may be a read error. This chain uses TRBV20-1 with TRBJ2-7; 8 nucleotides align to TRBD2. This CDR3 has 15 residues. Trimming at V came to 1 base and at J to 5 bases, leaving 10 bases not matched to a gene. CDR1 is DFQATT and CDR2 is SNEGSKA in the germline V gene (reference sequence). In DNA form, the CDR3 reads TGCAGTGCTAGAGGCCCTGGGGCGGGAGGCGACGAGCAGTACTTC. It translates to CSARGPGAGGDEQYF.

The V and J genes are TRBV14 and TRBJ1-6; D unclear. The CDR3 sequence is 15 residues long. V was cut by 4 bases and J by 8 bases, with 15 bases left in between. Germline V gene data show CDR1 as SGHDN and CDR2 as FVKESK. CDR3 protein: CASSPQAPEDSPLHF. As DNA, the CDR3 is TGTGCCAGCAGCCCCCAGGCCCCCGAGGATTCACCCCTCCACTTT.

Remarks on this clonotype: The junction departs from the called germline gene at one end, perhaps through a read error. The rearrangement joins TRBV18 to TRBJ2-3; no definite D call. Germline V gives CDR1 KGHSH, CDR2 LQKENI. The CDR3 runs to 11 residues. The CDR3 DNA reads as TGTGCCAACTCACCGGAAGATACGCAGTATTTT. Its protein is CANSPEDTQYF.

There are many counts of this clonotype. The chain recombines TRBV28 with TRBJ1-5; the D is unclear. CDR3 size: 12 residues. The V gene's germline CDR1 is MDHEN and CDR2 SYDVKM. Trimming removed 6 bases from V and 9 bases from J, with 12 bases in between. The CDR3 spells CASSLVGRPQHF. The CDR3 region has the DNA TGTGCCAGCAGCCTGGTCGGAAGGCCCCAGCATTTT.

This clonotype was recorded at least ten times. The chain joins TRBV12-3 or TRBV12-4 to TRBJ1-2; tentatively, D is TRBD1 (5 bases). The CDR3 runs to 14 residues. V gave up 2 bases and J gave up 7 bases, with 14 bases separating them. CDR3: CASSLSQWRGGYTF. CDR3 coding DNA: TGTGCCAGCAGTTTATCCCAGTGGAGGGGTGGCTACACCTTC.

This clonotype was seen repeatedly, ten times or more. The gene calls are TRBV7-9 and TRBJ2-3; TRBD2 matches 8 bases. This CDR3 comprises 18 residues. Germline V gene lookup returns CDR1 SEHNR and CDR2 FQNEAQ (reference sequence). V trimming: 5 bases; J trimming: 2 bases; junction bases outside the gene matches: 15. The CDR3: CASSDGFQRGKDTDTQYF. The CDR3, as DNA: TGTGCCAGCAGCGACGGATTTCAGCGGGGGAAGGACACAGATACGCAGTATTTT.

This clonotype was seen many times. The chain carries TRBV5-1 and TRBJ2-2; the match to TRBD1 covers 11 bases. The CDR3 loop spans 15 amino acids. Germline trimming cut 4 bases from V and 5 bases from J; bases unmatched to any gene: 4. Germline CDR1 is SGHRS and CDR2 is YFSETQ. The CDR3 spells CASSGRDRGTGELFF. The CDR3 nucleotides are TGCGCCAGCAGCGGGCGGGACAGGGGGACCGGGGAGCTGTTTTTT.

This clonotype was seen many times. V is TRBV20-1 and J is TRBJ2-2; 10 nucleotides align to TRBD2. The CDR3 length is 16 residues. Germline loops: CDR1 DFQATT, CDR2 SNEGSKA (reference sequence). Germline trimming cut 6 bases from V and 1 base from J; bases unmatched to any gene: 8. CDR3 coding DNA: TGCAGTGCCCAATTAGCGGGAGGTAGGAACACCGGGGAGCTGTTTTTT. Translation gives CSAQLAGGRNTGELFF.

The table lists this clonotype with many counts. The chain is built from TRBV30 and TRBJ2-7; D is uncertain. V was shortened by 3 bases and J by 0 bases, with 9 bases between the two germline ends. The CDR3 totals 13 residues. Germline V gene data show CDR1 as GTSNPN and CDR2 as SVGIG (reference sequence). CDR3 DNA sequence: TGTGCCTGGAGGTCGCGGCCCTCCTACGAGCAGTACTTC. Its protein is CAWRSRPSYEQYF.

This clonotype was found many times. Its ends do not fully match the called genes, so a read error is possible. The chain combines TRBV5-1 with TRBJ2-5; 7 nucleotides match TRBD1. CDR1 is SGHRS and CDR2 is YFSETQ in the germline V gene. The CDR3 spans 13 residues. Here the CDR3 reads CVSRTGVQETQYF. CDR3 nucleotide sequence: TGCGTCAGCAGAACAGGGGTTCAAGAGACCCAGTACTTC.

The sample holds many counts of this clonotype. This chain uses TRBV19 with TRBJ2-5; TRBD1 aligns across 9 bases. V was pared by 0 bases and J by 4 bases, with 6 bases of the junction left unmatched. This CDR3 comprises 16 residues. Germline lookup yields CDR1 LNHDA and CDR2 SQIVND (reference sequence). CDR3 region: CASSIDQQGARETQYF. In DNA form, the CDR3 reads TGTGCCAGTAGTATAGATCAACAGGGGGCTCGAGAGACCCAGTACTTC.

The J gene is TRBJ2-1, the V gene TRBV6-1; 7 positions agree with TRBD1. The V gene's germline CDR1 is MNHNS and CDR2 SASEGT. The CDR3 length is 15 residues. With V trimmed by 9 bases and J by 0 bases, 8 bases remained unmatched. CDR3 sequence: CASRRQGASYNEQFF. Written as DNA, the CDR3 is TGTGCCAGTAGAAGACAGGGAGCCTCCTACAATGAGCAGTTCTTC.

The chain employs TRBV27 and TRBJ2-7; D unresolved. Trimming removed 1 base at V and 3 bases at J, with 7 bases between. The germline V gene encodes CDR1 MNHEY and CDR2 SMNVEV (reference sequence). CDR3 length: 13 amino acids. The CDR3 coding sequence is TGTGCCAGCAGTTTATACCCGCACTACGAGCAGTACTTC. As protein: CASSLYPHYEQYF.